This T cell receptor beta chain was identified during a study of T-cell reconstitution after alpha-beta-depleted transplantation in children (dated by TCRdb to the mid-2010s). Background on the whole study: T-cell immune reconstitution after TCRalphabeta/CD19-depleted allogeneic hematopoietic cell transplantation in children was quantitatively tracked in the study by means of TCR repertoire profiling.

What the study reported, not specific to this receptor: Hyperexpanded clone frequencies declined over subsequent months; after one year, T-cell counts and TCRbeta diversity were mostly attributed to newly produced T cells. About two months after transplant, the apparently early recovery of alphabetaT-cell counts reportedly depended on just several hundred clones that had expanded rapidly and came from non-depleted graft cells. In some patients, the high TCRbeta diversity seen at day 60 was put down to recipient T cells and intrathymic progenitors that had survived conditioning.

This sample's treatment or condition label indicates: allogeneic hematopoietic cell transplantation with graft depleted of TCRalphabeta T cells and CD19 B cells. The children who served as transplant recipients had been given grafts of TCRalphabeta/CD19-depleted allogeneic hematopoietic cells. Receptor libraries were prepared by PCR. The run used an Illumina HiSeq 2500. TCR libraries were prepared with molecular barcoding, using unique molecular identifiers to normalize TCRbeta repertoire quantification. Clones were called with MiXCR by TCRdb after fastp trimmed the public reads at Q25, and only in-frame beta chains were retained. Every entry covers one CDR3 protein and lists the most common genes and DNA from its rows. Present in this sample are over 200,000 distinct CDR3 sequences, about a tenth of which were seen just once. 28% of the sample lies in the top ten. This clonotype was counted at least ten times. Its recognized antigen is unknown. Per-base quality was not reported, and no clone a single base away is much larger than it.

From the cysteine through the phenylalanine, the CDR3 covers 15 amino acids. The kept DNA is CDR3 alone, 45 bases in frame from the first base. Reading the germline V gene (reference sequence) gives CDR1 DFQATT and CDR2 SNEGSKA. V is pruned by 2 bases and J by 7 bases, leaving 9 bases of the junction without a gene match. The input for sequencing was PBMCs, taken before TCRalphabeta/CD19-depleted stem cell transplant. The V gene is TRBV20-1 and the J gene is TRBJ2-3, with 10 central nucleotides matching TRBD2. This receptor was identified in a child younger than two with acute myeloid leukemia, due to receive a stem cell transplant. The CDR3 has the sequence CSARIAGGPSHTQYF. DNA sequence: TGCAGTGCTAGAATAGCGGGAGGACCCTCACATACGCAGTATTTT.